These 5 T cell receptor beta chains share one sample of origin, sequenced in a study of cytomegalovirus exposure and HLA in healthy donors. The PCR ran on 60 Vbeta and 13 Jbeta primers. Here immunoSEQ multiplex PCR was the method, and the copy in TCRdb shows in-frame clones only, minus some. This repertoire shows more than 90,000 clones, roughly 70% found once; its top ten account for about 10%. Sample: PBMCs. Source of these receptors: a middle-aged man in good health and CMV-seronegative.

The gene calls are TRBV7-6 and TRBJ2-1; 12 nucleotides agree with TRBD2. The CDR3 is made up of 16 amino acids. V shed 1 base, J shed 9 bases, and the junction held 7 bases outside the gene matches. Germline assignment: CDR1 SGHVS and CDR2 FNYEAQ. CDR3 region: CASSLVASGRAGEQFF. In DNA form, the CDR3 reads TGTGCCAGCAGCTTAGTAGCTAGCGGGAGGGCCGGTGAGCAGTTCTTC.

The V and J genes are TRBV5-1 and TRBJ2-7; possible D gene TRBD2, 6 bases. Per the germline V gene, CDR1 is SGHRS and CDR2 is YFSETQ. V was pared by 0 bases and J by 4 bases, with 17 bases between. The CDR3 has 16 residues. The CDR3 nucleotides read TGCGCCAGCAGCTTGGCCACGGGAGCGGCCGGGTACGAGCAGTACTTC. Translated, it gives CASSLATGAAGYEQYF. The full variable domain, its missing parts supplied by reference TRBV5-1 and TRBJ2-7, is KAGVTQTPRYLIKTRGQQVTLSCSPISGHRSVSWYQQTPGQGLQFLFEYFSETQRNKGNFPGRFSGRQFSNSRSEMNVSTLELGDSALYLCASSLATGAAGYEQYFGPGTRLTVT.

This clone has just a few counts. V is TRBV7-6 and J is TRBJ2-7, with D possibly being TRBD2 (5 bases). CDR1 and CDR2 (germline): SGHVS, FNYEAQ. V dropped 8 bases and J dropped 5 bases, with 13 bases sitting between them. This CDR3 region has 12 residues. CDR3 region: CASGTRADEQYF. Written as DNA, the CDR3 is TGTGCCAGCGGTACGAGGGCGGACGAGCAGTACTTC.

This clone was seen more than once but under ten times. V is TRBV5-1 and J is TRBJ2-5; D not resolved. The germline V gene has CDR1 SGHRS and CDR2 YFSETQ. Trimming took off 0 bases at V and 0 bases at J, with 18 bases between the two ends. This CDR3 is 18 amino acids long. CDR3 amino acids: CASSLDGSKPSYQETQYF. CDR3 in DNA: TGCGCCAGCAGCTTGGACGGGTCCAAACCTTCATACCAAGAGACCCAGTACTTC. Together with reference TRBV5-1 and TRBJ2-5, the CDR3 gives the full variable domain: KAGVTQTPRYLIKTRGQQVTLSCSPISGHRSVSWYQQTPGQGLQFLFEYFSETQRNKGNFPGRFSGRQFSNSRSEMNVSTLELGDSALYLCASSLDGSKPSYQETQYFGPGTRLLVL.

The chain has TRBV19 and TRBJ2-1; 8 nucleotides line up with TRBD2. Germline V gene sequence: CDR1 LNHDA, CDR2 SQIVND (reference sequence). J gave up 4 bases and V 9 bases, and 11 bases lay outside the gene matches. The CDR3 is 15 amino acids. CDR3 amino acids: CASLREGGHYNEQFF. CDR3 DNA sequence: TGTGCCAGCCTTCGGGAGGGGGGACATTACAATGAGCAGTTCTTC.